This T cell receptor (beta chain) was found in a study of cytomegalovirus exposure and HLA in healthy donors. Findings and caveats of the study: Previous analysis showed most TCR beta V segments were productive about 90% or about 30% of the time. A few chains linked to CMV were shown in vitro to be specific for CMV antigens. TCR beta V- and J-gene trimming was later associated with a missense DCLRE1C variant. The study recorded over 150 TCR beta chains that were cytomegalovirus-associated.

The J segment lost 5 bases and the V segment lost 4 bases, leaving 7 bases of the junction unmatched. The CDR3 sequence is 14 residues long. Germline CDR1 reads SGHRS; CDR2 reads YFSETQ. The PCR contained 60 Vbeta and 13 Jbeta primers. Assay: immunoSEQ multiplex PCR; the TCRdb copy retains only in-frame clones and omits some. The data hold around 100,000 clones, with about 68% observed a single time. In regard to this clone: Its antigen is unknown.

This TCR came from a man aged 25 to 40 in good health and CMV-seropositive. The chain recombines TRBV5-1 with TRBJ2-5, with TRBD1 identical over 8 bases. Sequenced: PBMCs. CDR3 loop: CASSLTGAGETQYF. CDR3 coding DNA: TGCGCCAGCAGCCTGACAGGGGCAGGGGAGACCCAGTACTTC. Complete variable domain (other parts from reference TRBV5-1 and TRBJ2-5): KAGVTQTPRYLIKTRGQQVTLSCSPISGHRSVSWYQQTPGQGLQFLFEYFSETQRNKGNFPGRFSGRQFSNSRSEMNVSTLELGDSALYLCASSLTGAGETQYFGPGTRLLVL.